One sample yielded the 9 T cell receptor beta chains listed below, sequenced in a study of cytomegalovirus exposure and HLA in healthy donors. 60 Vbeta and 13 Jbeta primers were used in PCR. Method: immunoSEQ multiplex PCR; TCRdb's copy keeps in-frame clones and lacks some. The sample records about 140,000 clones, around four fifths being singletons. Sequences were obtained from PBMCs. The receptors shown here come from a woman in her 40s in good health and CMV-seronegative.

The V gene is TRBV5-6, the J gene TRBJ2-7; D remains unclear. Germline assignment: CDR1 SGHDT and CDR2 YYEEEE. CDR3 length: 12 residues. Trimming removed 2 bases at V and 7 bases at J, with 10 bases between. CDR3 region: CASSLSAWEQYF. The CDR3 DNA reads TGTGCCAGCAGCTTATCTGCGTGGGAGCAGTACTTC. The complete variable domain, with remaining parts taken from reference TRBV5-6 and TRBJ2-7, reads DAGVTQSPTHLIKTRGQQVTLRCSPKSGHDTVSWYQQALGQGPQFIFQYYEEEERQRGNFPDRFSGHQFPNYSSELNVNALLLGDSALYLCASSLSAWEQYFGPGTRLTVT.

The chain recombines TRBV27 with TRBJ1-6; 9 bases line up with TRBD1. The CDR3 length is 18 residues. Germline V gene sequence: CDR1 MNHEY, CDR2 SMNVEV (reference sequence). Trimming removed 2 bases from V and 8 bases from J; junction bases left unmatched: 13. In DNA, the CDR3 is TGTGCCAGCAGTTTAAGGTCCCCGGACAGGGGTTTTGATTCACCCCTCCACTTT. This gives the protein CASSLRSPDRGFDSPLHF.

The chain combines TRBV6-4 with TRBJ2-3; perhaps TRBD1 as D (5 bases). CDR3 size: 14 residues. Germline CDR1 MRHNA, CDR2 SNTAGT. V was pared by 6 bases and J by 5 bases, with 15 bases between. CDR3 sequence: CASSGHGAGDTQYF. The CDR3 DNA sequence: TGTGCCAGCAGCGGACACGGCGCCGGAGATACGCAGTATTTT.

Only a few counts were recorded for this clone. This rearrangement joins TRBV4-1 to TRBJ2-3; perhaps TRBD2 as D (5 bases). Germline CDR1 and CDR2: MGHRA and YSYEKL. Trimming left V 4 bases short and J 0 bases short, with 17 bases between. The CDR3 is 17 residues long. The CDR3 loop is CASSPLVGISSTDTQYF. CDR3 DNA: TGCGCCAGCAGCCCCCTGGTCGGGATCTCTAGCACAGATACGCAGTATTTT.

The CDR3 coding sequence is TGTGCCAGCAGCTTGGAAAAGTGGACAGGACCCTACGAGCAGTACTTC. Translation gives CASSLEKWTGPYEQYF. The rearrangement joins TRBV5-4 to TRBJ2-7, with 7 bases that match TRBD1. With 0 bases clipped from V and 2 bases from J, the junction kept 8 bases outside the gene matches. The CDR3 has 16 residues. Germline V lookup: CDR1 SGHNT, CDR2 YYREEE (reference sequence).

The chain recombines TRBV5-4 with TRBJ2-1; TRBD1 matches at 9 bases. Germline values: CDR1 SGHNT, CDR2 YYREEE (reference sequence). CDR3 length: 14 residues. The junction had 8 bases not matched to a gene; V was cut back by 6 bases and J by 7 bases. In nucleotides, the CDR3 is TGTGCCAGCACCCCGGGACAGGGACTAAATGAGCAGTTCTTC. It specifies CASTPGQGLNEQFF. The full variable domain, its missing parts supplied by reference TRBV5-4 and TRBJ2-1, is ETGVTQSPTHLIKTRGQQVTLRCSSQSGHNTVSWYQQALGQGPQFIFQYYREEENGRGNFPPRFSGLQFPNYSSELNVNALELDDSALYLCASTPGQGLNEQFFGPGTRLTVL.

The rearrangement links TRBV6-7 to TRBJ2-3, with 8 bases fitting TRBD2. TRBV6-7 is given ORF status, its function remaining uncertain. The CDR3 spans 14 residues. Trimming removed 9 bases from V and 1 base from J; junction bases left unmatched: 6. The CDR3 loop reads CASGPGLGTDTQYF. CDR3 nucleotide sequence: TGTGCCAGTGGGCCGGGACTAGGCACAGATACGCAGTATTTT.

The chain joins TRBV5-5 to TRBJ2-2; no clear D gene. Germline lookup yields CDR1 SGHKS and CDR2 YYEKEE (reference sequence). The ends were cut back, 2 bases at V and 4 bases at J, with 9 bases in the middle. CDR3 size: 14 residues. This CDR3 is CASSFFLPTGELFF. CDR3 coding DNA: TGTGCCAGCAGCTTTTTCCTACCCACCGGGGAGCTGTTTTTT.

The chain uses TRBV2 and TRBJ1-3; no clear D. The V end was cut by 2 bases, the J end by 5 bases, with 4 bases between. The CDR3 is made up of 12 amino acids. From germline, CDR1 is SNHLY and CDR2 FYNNEI. DNA of the CDR3: TGTGCCAGCAGTGAACAAAGAAACACCATATATTTT. Translated: CASSEQRNTIYF.